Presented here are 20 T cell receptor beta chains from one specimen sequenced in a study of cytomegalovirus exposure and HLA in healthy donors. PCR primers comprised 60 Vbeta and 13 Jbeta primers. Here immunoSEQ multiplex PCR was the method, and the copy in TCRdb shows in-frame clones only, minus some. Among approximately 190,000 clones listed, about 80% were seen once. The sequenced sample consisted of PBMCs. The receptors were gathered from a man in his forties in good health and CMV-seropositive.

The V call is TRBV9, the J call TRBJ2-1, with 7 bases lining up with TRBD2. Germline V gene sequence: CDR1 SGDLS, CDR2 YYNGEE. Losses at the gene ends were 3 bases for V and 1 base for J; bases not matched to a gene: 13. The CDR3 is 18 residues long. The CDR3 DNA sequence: TGTGCCAGCAGCGACGTTCTAGCGGAGTACCTATCCTACAATGAGCAGTTCTTC. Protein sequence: CASSDVLAEYLSYNEQFF.

The CDR3 DNA follows: TGTGCCAGCAGTTACTCGAGGGACTCCTTAATCGGCTACACCTTC. Translated, it gives CASSYSRDSLIGYTF. The V and J genes are TRBV6-6 and TRBJ1-2; weak D call: TRBD1 (5 bases). Germline V gives CDR1 MNHNY, CDR2 SVGAGI (reference sequence). The CDR3 extends over 15 amino acids. The V end was cut by 0 bases, the J end by 8 bases, with 16 bases between.

The CDR3 DNA reads TGTGCCAGCAGTAGGGTTCGAGCGGGGGAGGTGGGGGAGCTGTTTTTT. Encoded protein: CASSRVRAGEVGELFF. The rearrangement links TRBV27 to TRBJ2-2, with 8 bases matching TRBD2. Germline values: CDR1 MNHEY, CDR2 SMNVEV (reference sequence). The CDR3 runs to 16 residues. The junction had 13 bases not matched to a gene; V was cut back by 5 bases and J by 8 bases.

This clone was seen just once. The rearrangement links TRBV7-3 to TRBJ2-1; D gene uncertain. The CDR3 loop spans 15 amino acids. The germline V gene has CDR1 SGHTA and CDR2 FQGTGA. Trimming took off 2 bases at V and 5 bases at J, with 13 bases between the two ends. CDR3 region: CASSLDGLRHNEQFF. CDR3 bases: TGTGCCAGCAGCTTAGATGGGCTCCGACACAATGAGCAGTTCTTC.

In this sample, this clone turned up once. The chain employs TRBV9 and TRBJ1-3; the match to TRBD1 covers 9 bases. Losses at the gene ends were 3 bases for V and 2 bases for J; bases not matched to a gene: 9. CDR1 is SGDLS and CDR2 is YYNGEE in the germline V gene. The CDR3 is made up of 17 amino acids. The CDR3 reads CASSAEGQGTTGNTIYF. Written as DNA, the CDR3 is TGTGCCAGCAGCGCCGAAGGACAGGGGACAACTGGAAACACCATATATTTT. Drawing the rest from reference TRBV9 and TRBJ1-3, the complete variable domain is DSGVTQTPKHLITATGQRVTLRCSPRSGDLSVYWYQQSLDQGLQFLIQYYNGEERAKGNILERFSAQQFPDLHSELNLSSLELGDSALYFCASSAEGQGTTGNTIYFGEGSWLTVV.

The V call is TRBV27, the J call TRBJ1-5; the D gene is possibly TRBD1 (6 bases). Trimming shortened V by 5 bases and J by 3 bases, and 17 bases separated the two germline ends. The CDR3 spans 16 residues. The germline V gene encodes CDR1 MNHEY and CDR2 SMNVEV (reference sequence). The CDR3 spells CASSPHQTGLNQPQHF. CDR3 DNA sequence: TGTGCCAGCAGTCCACACCAGACAGGACTCAATCAGCCCCAGCATTTT.

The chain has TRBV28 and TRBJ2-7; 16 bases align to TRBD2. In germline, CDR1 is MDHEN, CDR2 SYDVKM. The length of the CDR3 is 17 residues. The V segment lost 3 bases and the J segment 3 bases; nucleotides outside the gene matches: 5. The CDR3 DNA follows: TGTGCCAGCAGTTTGGGGGGACTAGCGGGAGGGAGCTACGAGCAGTACTTC. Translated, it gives CASSLGGLAGGSYEQYF.

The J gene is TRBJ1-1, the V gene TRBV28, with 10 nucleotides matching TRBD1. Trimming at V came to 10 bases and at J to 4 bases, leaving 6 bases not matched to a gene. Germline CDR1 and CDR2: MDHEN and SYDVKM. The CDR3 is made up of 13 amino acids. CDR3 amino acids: CATRTGGFTEAFF. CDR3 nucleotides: TGTGCCACTCGGACAGGGGGATTCACTGAAGCTTTCTTT.

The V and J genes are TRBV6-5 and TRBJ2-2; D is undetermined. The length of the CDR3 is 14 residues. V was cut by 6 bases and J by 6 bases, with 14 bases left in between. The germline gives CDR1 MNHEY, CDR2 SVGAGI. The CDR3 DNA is TGTGCCAGCAGGCAACTTTGGAGTTCCGGGGAGCTGTTTTTT. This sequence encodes CASRQLWSSGELFF.

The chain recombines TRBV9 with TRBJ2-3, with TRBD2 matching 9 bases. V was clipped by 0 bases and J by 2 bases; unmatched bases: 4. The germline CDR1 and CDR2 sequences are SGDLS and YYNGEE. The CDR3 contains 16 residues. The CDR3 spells CASSVGLADYTDTQYF. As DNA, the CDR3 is TGTGCCAGCAGCGTAGGACTAGCGGATTACACAGATACGCAGTATTTT.

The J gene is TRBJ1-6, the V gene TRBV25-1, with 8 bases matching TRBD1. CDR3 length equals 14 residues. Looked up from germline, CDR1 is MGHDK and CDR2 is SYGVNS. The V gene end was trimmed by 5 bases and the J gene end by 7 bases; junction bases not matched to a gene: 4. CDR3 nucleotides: TGTGCCAGCAGTTGGGACAGGCTGAATTCACCCCTCCACTTT. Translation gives CASSWDRLNSPLHF.

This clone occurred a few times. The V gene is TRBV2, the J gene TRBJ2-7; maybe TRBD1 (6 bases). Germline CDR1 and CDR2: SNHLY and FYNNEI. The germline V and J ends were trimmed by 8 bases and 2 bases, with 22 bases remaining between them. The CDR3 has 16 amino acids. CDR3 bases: TGTGCCAGCGGGAACCCGCAGGGGTTACCGCCCTACGAGCAGTACTTC. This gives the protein CASGNPQGLPPYEQYF.

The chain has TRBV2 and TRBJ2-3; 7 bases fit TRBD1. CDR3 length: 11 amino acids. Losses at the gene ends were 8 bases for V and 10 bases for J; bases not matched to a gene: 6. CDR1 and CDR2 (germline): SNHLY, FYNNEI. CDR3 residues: CASQTGSSQYF. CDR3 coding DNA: TGTGCCAGCCAGACAGGGTCATCGCAGTATTTT. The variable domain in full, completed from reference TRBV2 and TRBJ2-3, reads EPEVTQTPSHQVTQMGQEVILRCVPISNHLYFYWYRQILGQKVEFLVSFYNNEISEKSEIFDDQFSVERPDGSNFTLKIRSTKLEDSAMYFCASQTGSSQYFGPGTRLTVL.

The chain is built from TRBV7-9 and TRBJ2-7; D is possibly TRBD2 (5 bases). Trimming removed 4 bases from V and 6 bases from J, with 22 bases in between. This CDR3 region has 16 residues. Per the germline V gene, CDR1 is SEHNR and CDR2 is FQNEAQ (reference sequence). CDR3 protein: CASSYPRNGEPREQYF. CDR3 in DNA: TGTGCCAGCAGCTACCCTCGAAACGGGGAACCGCGCGAGCAGTACTTC.

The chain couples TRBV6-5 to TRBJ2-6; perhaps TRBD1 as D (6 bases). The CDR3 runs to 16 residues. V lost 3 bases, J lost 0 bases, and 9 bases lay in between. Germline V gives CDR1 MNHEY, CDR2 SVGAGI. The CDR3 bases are TGTGCCAGCAGTTATACAGGGCCCTCTGGGGCCAACGTCCTGACTTTC. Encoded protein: CASSYTGPSGANVLTF.

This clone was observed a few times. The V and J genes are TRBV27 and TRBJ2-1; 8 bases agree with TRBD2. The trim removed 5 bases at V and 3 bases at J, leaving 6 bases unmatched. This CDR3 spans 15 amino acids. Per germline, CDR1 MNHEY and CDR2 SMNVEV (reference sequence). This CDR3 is CASSPLAEHYNEQFF. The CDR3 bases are TGTGCCAGCAGTCCACTAGCGGAACACTACAATGAGCAGTTCTTC.

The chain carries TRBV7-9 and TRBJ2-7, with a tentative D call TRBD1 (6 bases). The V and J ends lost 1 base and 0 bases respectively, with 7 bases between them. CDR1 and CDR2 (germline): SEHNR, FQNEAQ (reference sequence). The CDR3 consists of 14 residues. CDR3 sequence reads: CASSLGQASYEQYF. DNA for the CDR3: TGTGCCAGCAGCTTAGGACAGGCCTCCTACGAGCAGTACTTC.

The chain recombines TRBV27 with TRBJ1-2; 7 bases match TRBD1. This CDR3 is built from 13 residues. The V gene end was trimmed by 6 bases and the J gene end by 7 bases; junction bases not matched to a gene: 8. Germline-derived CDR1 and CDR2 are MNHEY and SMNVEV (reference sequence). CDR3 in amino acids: CASSPGTEGGYTF. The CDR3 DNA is TGTGCCAGCAGCCCGGGGACAGAAGGTGGCTACACCTTC.

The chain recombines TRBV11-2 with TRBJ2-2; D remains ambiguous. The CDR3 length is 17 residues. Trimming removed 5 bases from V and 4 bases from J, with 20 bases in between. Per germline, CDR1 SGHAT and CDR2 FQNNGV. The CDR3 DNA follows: TGTGCCAGCAGCCACCCCTTTAACCCGGCGGCCACCGGGGAGCTGTTTTTT. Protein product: CASSHPFNPAATGELFF.

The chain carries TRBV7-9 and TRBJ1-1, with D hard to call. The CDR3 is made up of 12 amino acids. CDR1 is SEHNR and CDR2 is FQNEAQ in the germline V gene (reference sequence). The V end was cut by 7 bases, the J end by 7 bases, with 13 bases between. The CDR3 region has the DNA TGTGCCAGCAACGCTGGACGGGATGAAGCTTTCTTT. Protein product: CASNAGRDEAFF.